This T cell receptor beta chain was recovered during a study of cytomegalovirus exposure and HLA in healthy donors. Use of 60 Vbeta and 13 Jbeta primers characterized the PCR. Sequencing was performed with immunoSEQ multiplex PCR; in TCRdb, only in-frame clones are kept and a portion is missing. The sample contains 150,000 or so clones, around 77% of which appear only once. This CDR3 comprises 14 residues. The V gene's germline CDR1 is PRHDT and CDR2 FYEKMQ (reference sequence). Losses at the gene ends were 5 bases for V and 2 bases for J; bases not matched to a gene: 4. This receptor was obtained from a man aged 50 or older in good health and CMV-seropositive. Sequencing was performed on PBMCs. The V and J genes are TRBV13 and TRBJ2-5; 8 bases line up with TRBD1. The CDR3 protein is CASSPGTGQETQYF. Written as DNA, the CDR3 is TGTGCCAGCAGCCCCGGGACAGGACAAGAGACCCAGTACTTC.